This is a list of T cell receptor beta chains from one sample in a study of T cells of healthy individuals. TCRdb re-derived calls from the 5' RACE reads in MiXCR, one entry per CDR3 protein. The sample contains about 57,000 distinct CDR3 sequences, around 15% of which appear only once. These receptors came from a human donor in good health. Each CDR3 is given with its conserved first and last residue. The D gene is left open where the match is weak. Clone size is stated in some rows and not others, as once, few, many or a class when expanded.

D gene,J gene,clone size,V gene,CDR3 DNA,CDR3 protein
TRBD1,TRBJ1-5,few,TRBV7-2,TGTGCCAGCAGCCTCCGAACAGGGGGCGATCAGCCCCAGCATTTT,CASSLRTGGDQPQHF
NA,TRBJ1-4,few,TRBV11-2,TGTGCCAGCAGCTTCGACAGTGAAAAACTGTTTTTT,CASSFDSEKLFF
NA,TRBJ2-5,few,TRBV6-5,TGTGCCAGCAGTTACCAAACCGACCCGAGAGAGACCCAGTACTTC,CASSYQTDPRETQYF
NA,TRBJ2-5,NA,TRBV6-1,TGTGCCAGCAGTGAGGGCAGGTGGGAGACCCAGTACTTC,CASSEGRWETQYF
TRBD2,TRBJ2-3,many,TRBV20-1,TGCAGTGCTAGAGACCCAGCGGGGGGCTTCACAGATACGCAGTATTTT,CSARDPAGGFTDTQYF
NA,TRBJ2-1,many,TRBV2,TGTGCCAGCAGTGAACAAACTCTAGCGCCCAATGAGCAGTTCTTC,CASSEQTLAPNEQFF
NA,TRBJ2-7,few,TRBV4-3,TGCGCCAGCAGCCAAGTACTAGGGGGAGTCTACGAGCAGTACTTC,CASSQVLGGVYEQYF
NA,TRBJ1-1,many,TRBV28,TGTGCCAGCAGTTTGGGAGTAGGGGGGAGCGCTGAAGCTTTCTTT,CASSLGVGGSAEAFF
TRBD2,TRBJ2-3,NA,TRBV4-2,TGTGCCAGCGCGGGGGGCGCCACAGATACGCAGTATTTT,CASAGGATDTQYF
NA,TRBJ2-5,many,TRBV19,TGTGCCAGTAGTATAGCTCTAGACACGGAGACCCAGTACTTC,CASSIALDTETQYF
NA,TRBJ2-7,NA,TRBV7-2,TGTGCCAGCAGTCGGCCACCGGGACAAGCCTACGAGCAGTACTTC,CASSRPPGQAYEQYF
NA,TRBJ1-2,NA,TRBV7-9,TGTGCCAGCAGCTTATCCGACAGAATCTATGGCTACACCTTC,CASSLSDRIYGYTF
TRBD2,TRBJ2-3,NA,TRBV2,TGTGCCAGCAGTGACCCCAGCGGGAGTACGACAGATACGCAGTATTTT,CASSDPSGSTTDTQYF
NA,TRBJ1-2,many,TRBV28,TGTGCCAGCAGTTTAATGGGGGGTGGCTACACCTTC,CASSLMGGGYTF
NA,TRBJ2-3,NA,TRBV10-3,TGTGCCATCAGTCCCTCGACCACGGGCACAGATACGCAGTATTTT,CAISPSTTGTDTQYF
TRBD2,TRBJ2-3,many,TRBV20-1,TGCAGTGCGACTAGCGGGGTGGGCACAGATACGCAGTATTTT,CSATSGVGTDTQYF
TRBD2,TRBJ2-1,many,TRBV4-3,TGCGCCAGCAGCCAGCTAGCGGGCCGGGGAACTTACAATGAGCAGTTCTTC,CASSQLAGRGTYNEQFF
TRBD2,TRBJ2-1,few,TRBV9,TGTGCCAGCGCCACGGGGCTAGCGGGAGTGGGGTCCTCCTACAATGAGCAGTTCTTC,CASATGLAGVGSSYNEQFF
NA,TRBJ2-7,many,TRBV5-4,TGTGCCAGCAGCTTGGCCTCCGGTCCCTACGAGCAGTACTTC,CASSLASGPYEQYF
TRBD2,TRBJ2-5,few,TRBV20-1,TGCAGTGCTAGAGGCCTAGCGGGGGTTGAGACCCAGTACTTC,CSARGLAGVETQYF
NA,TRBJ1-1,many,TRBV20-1,TGCAGTGCGACGGCGGGGGGCTCGAACACTGAAGCTTTCTTT,CSATAGGSNTEAFF
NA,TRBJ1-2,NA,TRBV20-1,TGCAGTGCTAGAGTTGGCAGCTATGGCTACACCTTC,CSARVGSYGYTF
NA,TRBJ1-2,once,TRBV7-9,TGTGCCAGCAGCTTACTCGACAGCTCCTATGGCTACACCTTC,CASSLLDSSYGYTF
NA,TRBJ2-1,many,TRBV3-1,TGTGCCAGCAGCCAAGATTTAATCGAAGGGCAGTTCTTC,CASSQDLIEGQFF
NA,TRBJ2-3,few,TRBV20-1,TGCAGTGCTAGAGACGGCCTATCCGGCGCAGATACGCAGTATTTT,CSARDGLSGADTQYF
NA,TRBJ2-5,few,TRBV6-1,TGTGCCAGCGGAGGAGGTGGCTATCAAGGGGAGACCCAGTACTTC,CASGGGGYQGETQYF
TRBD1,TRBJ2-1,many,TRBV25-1,TGTGCCAGCAGTGAAAGACTCGGGACAGGGGTTCGGGATGAGCAGTTCTTC,CASSERLGTGVRDEQFF
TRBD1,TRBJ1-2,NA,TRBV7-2,TGTGCCAGCAGCCTAGACAGGGGGCGAGGCTACACCTTC,CASSLDRGRGYTF
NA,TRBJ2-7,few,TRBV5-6,TGTGCCAGCAGTCAGGGGTCACAAGGCTACGAGCAGTACTTC,CASSQGSQGYEQYF
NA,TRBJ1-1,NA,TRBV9,TGTGCCAGCAGCGTGACGGGACACCAGAACACTGAAGCTTTCTTT,CASSVTGHQNTEAFF
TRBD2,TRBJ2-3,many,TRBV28,TGTGCCAGCAGTTTATCTAGCGGGGGCACAGATACGCAGTATTTT,CASSLSSGGTDTQYF
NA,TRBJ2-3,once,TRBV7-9,TGTGCCAGCAGCCCCGGGAGCGTAGGGGGCGATACGCAGTATTTT,CASSPGSVGGDTQYF
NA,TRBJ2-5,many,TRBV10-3,TGTGCCATCAGCGAGGTTGGGGAGACCCAGTACTTC,CAISEVGETQYF
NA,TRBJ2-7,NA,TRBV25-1,TGTGCCAGCTCTCGTTCCAGGGATCAGGTCTACGAGCAGTACTTC,CASSRSRDQVYEQYF
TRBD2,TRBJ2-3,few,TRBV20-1,TGCAGTGCCCAACCTCGCGGGGGGGCCTTAGATACGCAGTATTTT,CSAQPRGGALDTQYF
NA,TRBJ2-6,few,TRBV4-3,TGCGCCAGCAGCCAAGATCGGGTGGTCTCTGGGGCCAACGTCCTGACTTTC,CASSQDRVVSGANVLTF
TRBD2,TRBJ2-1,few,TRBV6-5,TGTGCCAGCAGTCCCACTAGCGGGGGGGCGTATGAGCAGTTCTTC,CASSPTSGGAYEQFF
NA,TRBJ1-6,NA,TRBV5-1,TGCGCCAGCAGCTTGTTTGCTGGCAGCGAAAATTCACCCCTCCACTTT,CASSLFAGSENSPLHF
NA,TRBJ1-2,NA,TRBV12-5,TGTGCTAGCGCCCTGCCCCCAGGCATCCATGGCTACACCTTC,CASALPPGIHGYTF
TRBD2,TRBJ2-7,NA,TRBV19,TGTGCCAGTAGTATTTCCGGGAGGAGCTCCTACGAGCAGTACTTC,CASSISGRSSYEQYF
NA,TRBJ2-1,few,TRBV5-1,TGCGCCAGCACAGGGTCCTACAATGAGCAGTTCTTC,CASTGSYNEQFF
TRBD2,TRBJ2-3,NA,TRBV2,TGTGCCAGCAGATTGGGGGGGGATACGCAGTATTTT,CASRLGGDTQYF
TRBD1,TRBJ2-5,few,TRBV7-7,TGTGCTAGCAGCCCCCGACAGGGAGAGACCCAGTACTTC,CASSPRQGETQYF
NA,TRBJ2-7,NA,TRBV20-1,TGCAGTGCTACCCCCCGGGGGAAACTCTACGAGCAGTACTTC,CSATPRGKLYEQYF
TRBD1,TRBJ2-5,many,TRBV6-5,TGTGCCAGCAGTTGGGGACAGGGGGCCAGGGAGACCCAGTACTTC,CASSWGQGARETQYF
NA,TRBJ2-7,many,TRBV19,TGTGCCAGTAGTATAAGCGAGCAGTACTTC,CASSISEQYF
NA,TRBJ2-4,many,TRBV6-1,TGTGCCAGCAGACCGGACGGCGAATTAGCCAAAAACATTCAGTACTTC,CASRPDGELAKNIQYF
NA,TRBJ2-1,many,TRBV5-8,TGTGCCAGCCTAGGGGGTGAGCAGTTCTTC,CASLGGEQFF
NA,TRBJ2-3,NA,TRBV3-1,TGTGCCAGCATGAGGGGAAAACAGGTCACAGATACGCAGTATTTT,CASMRGKQVTDTQYF
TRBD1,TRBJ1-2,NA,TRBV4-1,TGCGCCAGCAGCCAAGGATGGAGACAGGGGGCAGGTGGCTACACCTTC,CASSQGWRQGAGGYTF
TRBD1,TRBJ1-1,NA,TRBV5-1,TGCGCCAGCAGCTCCACAGGGGGGACTGAAGCTTTCTTT,CASSSTGGTEAFF
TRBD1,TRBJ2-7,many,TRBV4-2,TGTGCCAGCAGCCAAGCAGCAACAGGGGGCAACGAGCAGTACTTC,CASSQAATGGNEQYF
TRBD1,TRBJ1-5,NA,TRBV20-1,TGCAGTGCGAGTGACAGGGGCCAAGGTGGGCCCCAGCATTTT,CSASDRGQGGPQHF
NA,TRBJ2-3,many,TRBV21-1,TGTGCCAGCAGCGTACTTAGCGGAGCTACCAGCACAGATACGCAGTATTTT,CASSVLSGATSTDTQYF
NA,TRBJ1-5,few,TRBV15,TGTGCCACCAGGGGGGGCGGCAATCAGCCCCAGCATTTT,CATRGGGNQPQHF
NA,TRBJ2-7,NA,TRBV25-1,TGTGCCAGCAGGGGCGGATCCTACGAGCAGTACTTC,CASRGGSYEQYF
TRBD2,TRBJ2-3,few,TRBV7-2,TGTGCCAGCAGCTTAGGTCTAGCGGGAGGGCCAGGATTGACAGATACGCAGTATTTT,CASSLGLAGGPGLTDTQYF